These 3 T cell receptor beta chains originate from one sample sequenced in a study of cytomegalovirus exposure and HLA in healthy donors. The PCR was carried out with 60 Vbeta primers and 13 Jbeta primers. Measured with immunoSEQ multiplex PCR; TCRdb has only the in-frame clones, and not every one. The sample yields roughly 50,000 clones, of which the top ten take up roughly 12%. Input material: PBMCs. Receptor source: an older woman in good health and CMV-seropositive.

The CDR3 DNA sequence: TGTGCCAGCAGTTATACTGGACAGGGCTCCTACGAGCAGTACTTC. Protein sequence: CASSYTGQGSYEQYF. This chain links TRBV6-5 with TRBJ2-7; 8 bases map to TRBD1. Per the germline V gene, CDR1 is MNHEY and CDR2 is SVGAGI. This CDR3 comprises 15 residues. The trim removed 3 bases at V and 0 bases at J, leaving 4 bases unmatched.

This chain joins TRBV28 and TRBJ2-1; 8 bases agree with TRBD1. CDR1 MDHEN and CDR2 SYDVKM come from the germline V gene. The V gene end was trimmed by 5 bases and the J gene end by 4 bases; junction bases not matched to a gene: 4. This CDR3 contains 14 residues. This CDR3 reads CASSNRGSYNEQFF. The CDR3 nucleotides are TGTGCCAGCAGTAACAGGGGGAGTTACAATGAGCAGTTCTTC.

The rearrangement joins TRBV7-6 to TRBJ2-3, with TRBD1 matching 7 bases. The CDR3 is 16 amino acids. CDR1 SGHVS and CDR2 FNYEAQ come from the germline V gene. Losses at the gene ends were 5 bases for V and 10 bases for J; bases not matched to a gene: 18. CDR3 in DNA: TGTGCCAGCAGCCCTAGGGGGAGACAGGGTGGGGGTGCGCAGTATTTT. Its translation is CASSPRGRQGGGAQYF.